This TCR beta chain derives from a study of shared clonotypes between healthy human individuals. On this clone itself: The antigen remains unidentified.

Regarding the study as a whole: The low donor count limited represented genetic and exposure-history diversity. Against clonotypes common to all four donors, non-shared ones had lower generation probabilities.

Profiling relied on immunoSEQ multiplex PCR, and the TCRdb table lists in-frame clones only, not all of them. Seen here are approximately 600,000 clones, around 95% observed once, and the top ten hold 0.095% to 0.14%. CD45RO-negative, CCR7-selected cells formed the naive CD8 fraction, which excluded terminally differentiated effector memory CD45RA+ cells. CDR3 length: 15 residues. Germline V lookup: CDR1 PRHDT, CDR2 FYEKMQ (reference sequence). Trimming shortened V by 5 bases and J by 2 bases, and 13 bases separated the two germline ends. The chain has TRBV13 and TRBJ2-1; perhaps TRBD1 as D (7 bases). The sequence derives from a woman aged 25 to 39 in good health. Input material: naive CD8+ T cells sorted from blood. The chain's CDR3 is CASSPEGAAYNEQFF. CDR3 sequence (DNA): TGTGCCAGCAGCCCGGAGGGGGCAGCCTACAATGAGCAGTTCTTC.